The present TCR beta chain was sequenced within a study of cytomegalovirus exposure and HLA in healthy donors. General study points: Reports state that TCR beta sequences accurately predicted most subjects' HLA-A and HLA-B alleles. For most TCR sequences rarity was the rule, although some public TCRs occurred in many donors.

Turning to this clone: As yet, its antigen is unknown.

Trimming at V came to 6 bases and at J to 1 base, leaving 1 base not matched to a gene. The CDR3 sequence is 13 residues long. Looked up from germline, CDR1 is MNHNY and CDR2 is SVGAGI (reference sequence). With 60 Vbeta and 13 Jbeta primers, the PCR was carried out. Original data processing: The count from a later analysis was about 80 million unique TCR beta chains, some 12 million of them shared. TCRdb keeps only in-frame clones here, not all; method: immunoSEQ multiplex PCR. The V and J calls and the clone size are those of that table, but D and trimming were determined from the DNA. In the table there are 150,000 to 200,000 clones, around 80% of which are singletons.

The J gene is TRBJ1-1, the V gene TRBV6-6; the match to TRBD1 covers 8 bases. The clonotype originates from a man between 18 and 29 years old in good health and CMV-seronegative. Sequencing input: PBMCs. The CDR3, as DNA: TGTGCCAGCAGGGGGACAGGGAACACTGAAGCTTTCTTT. It specifies CASRGTGNTEAFF.